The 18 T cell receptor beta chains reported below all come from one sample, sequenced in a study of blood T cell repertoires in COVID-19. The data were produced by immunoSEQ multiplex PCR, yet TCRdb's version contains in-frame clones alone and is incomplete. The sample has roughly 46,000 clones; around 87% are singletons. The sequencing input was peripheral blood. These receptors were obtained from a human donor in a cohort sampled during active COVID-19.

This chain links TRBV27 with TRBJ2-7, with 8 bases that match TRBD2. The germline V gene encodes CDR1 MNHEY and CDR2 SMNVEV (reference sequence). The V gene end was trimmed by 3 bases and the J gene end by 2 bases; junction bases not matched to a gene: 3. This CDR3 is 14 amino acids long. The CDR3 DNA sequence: TGTGCCAGCAGTTTTTTTAGCGGGACCTACGAGCAGTACTTC. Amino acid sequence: CASSFFSGTYEQYF.

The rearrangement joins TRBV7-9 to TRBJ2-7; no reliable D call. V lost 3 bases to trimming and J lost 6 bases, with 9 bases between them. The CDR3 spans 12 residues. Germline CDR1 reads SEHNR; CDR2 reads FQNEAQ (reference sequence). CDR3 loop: CASSFSSGEQYF. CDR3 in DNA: TGTGCCAGCAGCTTCTCGTCAGGCGAGCAGTACTTC.

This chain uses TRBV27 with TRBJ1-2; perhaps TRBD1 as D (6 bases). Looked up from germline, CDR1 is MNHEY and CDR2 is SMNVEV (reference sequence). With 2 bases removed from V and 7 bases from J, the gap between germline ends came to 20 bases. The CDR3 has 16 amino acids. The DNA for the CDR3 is TGTGCCAGCAGTTTAGCGGCAGGGACAAAGGCACTTGGCTACACCTTC. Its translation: CASSLAAGTKALGYTF.

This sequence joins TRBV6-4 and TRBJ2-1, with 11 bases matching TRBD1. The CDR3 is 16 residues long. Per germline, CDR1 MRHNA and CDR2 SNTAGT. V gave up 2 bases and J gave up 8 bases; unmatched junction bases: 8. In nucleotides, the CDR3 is TGTGCCAGCAGTGACACCCCCGGGACAGGGGGTCATGAGCAGTTCTTC. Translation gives CASSDTPGTGGHEQFF.

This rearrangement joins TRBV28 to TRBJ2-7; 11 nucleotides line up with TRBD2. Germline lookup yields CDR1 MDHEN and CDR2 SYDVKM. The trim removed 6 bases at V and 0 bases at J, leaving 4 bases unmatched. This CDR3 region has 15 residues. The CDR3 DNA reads TGTGCCAGCAGAGAACTAGCGGGAGTCTCCTACGAGCAGTACTTC. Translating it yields CASRELAGVSYEQYF.

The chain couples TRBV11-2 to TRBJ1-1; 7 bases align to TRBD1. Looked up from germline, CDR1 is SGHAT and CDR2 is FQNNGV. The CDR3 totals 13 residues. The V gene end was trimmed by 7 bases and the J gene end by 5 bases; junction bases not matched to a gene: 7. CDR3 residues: CASTQDRATEAFF. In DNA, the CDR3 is TGTGCCAGCACCCAAGACAGGGCTACTGAAGCTTTCTTT. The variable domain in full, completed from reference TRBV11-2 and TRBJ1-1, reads EAGVAQSPRYKIIEKRQSVAFWCNPISGHATLYWYQQILGQGPKLLIQFQNNGVVDDSQLPKDRFSAERLKGVDSTLKIQPAKLEDSAVYLCASTQDRATEAFFGQGTRLTVV.

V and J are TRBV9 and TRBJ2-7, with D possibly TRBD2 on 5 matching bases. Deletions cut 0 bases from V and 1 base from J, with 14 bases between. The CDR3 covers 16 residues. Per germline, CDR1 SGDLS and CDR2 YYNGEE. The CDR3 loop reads CASSVGGMGKSYEQYF. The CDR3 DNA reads TGTGCCAGCAGCGTAGGAGGGATGGGGAAGTCCTACGAGCAGTACTTC.

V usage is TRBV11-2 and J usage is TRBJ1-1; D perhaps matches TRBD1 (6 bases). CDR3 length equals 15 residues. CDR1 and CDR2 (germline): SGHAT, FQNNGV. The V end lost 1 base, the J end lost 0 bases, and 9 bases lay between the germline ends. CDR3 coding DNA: TGTGCCAGCAGCTTAGCCGGGACACTGAACACTGAAGCTTTCTTT. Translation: CASSLAGTLNTEAFF.

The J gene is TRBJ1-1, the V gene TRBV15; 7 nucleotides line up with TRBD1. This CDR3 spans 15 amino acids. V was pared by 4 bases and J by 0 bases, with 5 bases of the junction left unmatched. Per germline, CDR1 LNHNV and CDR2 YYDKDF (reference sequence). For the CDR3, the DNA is TGTGCCACCAGCAAGGGACAGAGCATGAACACTGAAGCTTTCTTT. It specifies CATSKGQSMNTEAFF. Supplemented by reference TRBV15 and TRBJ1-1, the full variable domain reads DAMVIQNPRYQVTQFGKPVTLSCSQTLNHNVMYWYQQKSSQAPKLLFHYYDKDFNNEADTPDNFQSRRPNTSFCFLDIRSPGLGDTAMYLCATSKGQSMNTEAFFGQGTRLTVV.

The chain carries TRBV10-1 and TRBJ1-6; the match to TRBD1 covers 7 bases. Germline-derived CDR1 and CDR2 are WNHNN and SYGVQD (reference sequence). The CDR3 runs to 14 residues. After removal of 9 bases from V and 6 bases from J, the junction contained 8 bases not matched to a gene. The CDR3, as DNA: TGCGCCAGAGATTCACAGGGGTGTAATTCACCCCTCCACTTT. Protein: CARDSQGCNSPLHF.

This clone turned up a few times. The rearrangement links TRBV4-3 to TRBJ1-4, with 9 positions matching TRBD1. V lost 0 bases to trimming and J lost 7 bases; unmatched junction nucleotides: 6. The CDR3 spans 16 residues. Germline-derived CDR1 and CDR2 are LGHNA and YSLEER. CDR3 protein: CASSQDLGTGTEKLFF. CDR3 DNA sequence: TGCGCCAGCAGCCAAGATCTGGGGACAGGGACTGAAAAACTGTTTTTT.

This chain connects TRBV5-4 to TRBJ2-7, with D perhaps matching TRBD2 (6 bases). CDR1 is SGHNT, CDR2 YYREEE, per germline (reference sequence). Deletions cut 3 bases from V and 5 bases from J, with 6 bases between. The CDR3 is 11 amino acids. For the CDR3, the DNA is TGTGCCAGCAGCTGGGGGGACGAGCAGTACTTC. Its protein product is CASSWGDEQYF.

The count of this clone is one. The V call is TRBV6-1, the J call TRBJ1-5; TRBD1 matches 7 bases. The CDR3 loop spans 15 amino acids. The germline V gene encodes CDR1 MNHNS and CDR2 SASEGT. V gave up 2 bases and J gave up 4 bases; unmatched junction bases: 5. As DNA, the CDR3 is TGTGCCAGCAGTGAAAACAGGGGCCTGAATCAGCCCCAGCATTTT. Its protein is CASSENRGLNQPQHF.

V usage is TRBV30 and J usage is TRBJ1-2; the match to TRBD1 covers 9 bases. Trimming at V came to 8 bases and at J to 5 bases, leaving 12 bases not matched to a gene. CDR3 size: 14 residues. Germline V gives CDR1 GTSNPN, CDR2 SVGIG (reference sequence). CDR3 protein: CAQRYTGGSYGYTF. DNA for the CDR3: TGTGCCCAAAGATATACAGGGGGCAGTTATGGCTACACCTTC.

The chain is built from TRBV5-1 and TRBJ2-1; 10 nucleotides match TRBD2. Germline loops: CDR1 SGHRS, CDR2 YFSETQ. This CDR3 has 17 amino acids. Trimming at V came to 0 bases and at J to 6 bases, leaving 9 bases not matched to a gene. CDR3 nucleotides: TGCGCCAGCAGCTTGGCCTTAGCGGGGGGCCCCTCCAATGAGCAGTTCTTC. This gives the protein CASSLALAGGPSNEQFF.

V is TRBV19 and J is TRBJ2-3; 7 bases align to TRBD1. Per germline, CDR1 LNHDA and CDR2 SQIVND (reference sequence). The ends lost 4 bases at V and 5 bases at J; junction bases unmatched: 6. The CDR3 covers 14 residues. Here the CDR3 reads CASSTTGIQDTQYF. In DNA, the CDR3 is TGTGCCAGTAGTACGACAGGGATACAAGATACGCAGTATTTT.

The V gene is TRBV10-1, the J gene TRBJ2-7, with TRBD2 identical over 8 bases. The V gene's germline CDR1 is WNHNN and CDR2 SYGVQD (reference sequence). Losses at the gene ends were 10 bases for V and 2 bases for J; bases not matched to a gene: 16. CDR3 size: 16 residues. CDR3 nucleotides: TGCGCCACCACGGGGGGGAGGGGACGTCCTACCTACGAGCAGTACTTC. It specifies CATTGGRGRPTYEQYF.

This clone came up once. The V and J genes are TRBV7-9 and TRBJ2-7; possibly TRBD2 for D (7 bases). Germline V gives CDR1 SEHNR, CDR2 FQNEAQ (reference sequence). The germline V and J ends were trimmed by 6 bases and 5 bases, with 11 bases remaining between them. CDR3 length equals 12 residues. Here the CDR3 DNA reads TGTGCCAGCAGGTCCGGGGGGCACGAGCAGTACTTC. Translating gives CASRSGGHEQYF.